This T cell receptor (beta chain) was sequenced during a study of CDR3 diversity in severe acne (dated by TCRdb to between 2017 and 2020). The CDR3 numbers 17 residues from cysteine through phenylalanine. The DNA shown is the 51-base CDR3, in frame from base 1. V is cut back by 2 bases and J by 8 bases, with 13 bases in the junction unmatched. Per the germline V gene, SGHTA is the CDR1 and FQGTGA is the CDR2. Libraries were prepared through PCR. The sequencing machine was an Illumina HiSeq 2000. TCRdb handled the public reads itself, with Q25 trimming in fastp and clone calling in MiXCR, and kept productive beta chains. Rows are unified per CDR3 protein, each entry keeping the most common DNA and genes. This sample holds about 93,000 distinct CDR3 sequences; roughly 52% were observed only once. The ten largest clones take up 10% of the sample. This clonotype is assessed as medium-sized (0.01 to 0.1%). What antigen it recognizes has not been identified. The sample holds no much larger clone one base away, and base qualities are not on file.

The TCR comes from a male donor in good health, serving as a control. Sequencing input: blood. Rearrangement joined TRBV7-3 to TRBJ2-1, and 9 junction bases match TRBD1. The CDR3 region has the sequence CASSLLPTGGGVHEQFF. Here is the DNA: TGTGCCAGCAGCTTACTACCGACAGGGGGTGGGGTCCATGAGCAGTTCTTC.